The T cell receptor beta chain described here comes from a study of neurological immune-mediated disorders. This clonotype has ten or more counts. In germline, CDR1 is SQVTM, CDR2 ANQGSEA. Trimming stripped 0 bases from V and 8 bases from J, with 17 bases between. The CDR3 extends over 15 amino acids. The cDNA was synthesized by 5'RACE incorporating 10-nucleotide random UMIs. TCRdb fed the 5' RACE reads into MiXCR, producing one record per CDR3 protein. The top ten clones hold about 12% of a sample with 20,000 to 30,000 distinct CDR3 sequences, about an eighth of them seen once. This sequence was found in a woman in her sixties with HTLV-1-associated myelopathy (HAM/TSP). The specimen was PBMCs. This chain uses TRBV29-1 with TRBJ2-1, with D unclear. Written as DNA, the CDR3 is TGCAGCGTTGAAGATCGCTTCAGCTTTAAGGATGAGCAGTTCTTC. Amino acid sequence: CSVEDRFSFKDEQFF.